The entry that follows covers one T cell receptor (beta chain) sequence. This receptor's antigen is unknown. A much larger clone differs by one base, so this may be a read error. The CDR3 sequence holds 13 residues, the cysteine and phenylalanine included. Of all the DNA, just the CDR3 is kept, 39 bases in frame from base 1. The germline V gene gives CDR1 as SGHTA and CDR2 as FQGTGA. This sample stems from a study of naive and memory T cell subsets listed by TCRdb under 2017. Study-level background: An open-source, UMI-based TCR alpha and beta sequencing pipeline was applied to sorted naive and memory peripheral blood T cell subsets. RNA was DNase-treated and reverse transcribed with TCR constant-region primers, mostly using SuperScript III. The results of the functional CMV T cell responses matched the IgG serology results in every case. The paper as a whole reports these results and caveats: In both CD4 and CD8 cells, going from naive through CM, EM and EMRA, the Gini index went up while Shannon and inverse Simpson diversity went down. After error correction, over 95% of naive TCR sequences appeared only once, giving much steeper abundance distributions than memory subsets. No ground truth was available to validate the repertoire findings for the naive and memory subsets. Clonotypes were defined as single alpha or beta chain sequences, not paired alpha/beta receptors. A power law was followed by TCR abundance, with an exponent that differed between naive and memory subsets but was consistent across the three individuals. RNA-based TCR counts may be influenced by expression changes linked to T cell activation and differentiation.

From the second PCR step on, the TCR alpha and beta chain libraries were amplified in separate reactions. To determine each donor's CMV status, fresh PBMCs were stimulated overnight with CMV viral lysate, and IFNgamma production from CD4+ T cells was then assessed. Using Miltenyi beads, CD4 T cells were first positively selected, and CD8 T cells were then positively selected from the CD4-negative fraction. After staining for CD3, CD4, CD8, CD45RA, CD27 and a live/dead dye, cells were sorted on a BD Aria II into four subsets based on CD45RA and CD27. Blood was obtained from a few healthy volunteers, and the blood from each volunteer was fractionated into CD4 and CD8 T cells and subsequently into four differentiation subsets. About 0.11 L of peripheral blood was drawn per donor, and PBMC were isolated by Ficoll-Paque PLUS density-gradient centrifugation. Sorted cells were lysed in RLT buffer, after which RNA was extracted using a Qiagen RNeasy kit and stored at -80 degrees C.

The library was obtained by UMI-ligation and nested PCR. The beta constant-region primer consisted of an equimolar mixture of two oligonucleotides that together covered TRBC1 and TRBC2. Four rounds of PCR were used to amplify ligated cDNA, with nested alpha and beta constant-region primers being used together with the SP2 primer. A single-stranded oligonucleotide bearing the SP2 primer plus a 12-nucleotide UMI was ligated onto the 3' end of the cDNA by T4 RNA ligase 1. Incubation of the ligation reaction lasted about 18-25 hours at 16 degrees C. To avoid over-amplification, PCR2 was usually performed as a SYBR Green qPCR and halted once a predetermined threshold was reached. All purifications after the first were performed with Agencourt AMPure XP magnetic beads. Library amounts were measured by Qubit and library quality was assessed on a TapeStation, where the main peak was expected at around 650 bp. Sequencing of the pooled libraries was done on an Illumina MiSeq using v2 2x251 paired-end kits, which typically yielded roughly 1-2.1 million reads per sample. Each sample's library went into the pool at roughly 4.4 nM, and roughly 5-7.5% PhiX was added to help with cluster recognition. Per the source publication's procedure: Using tag matching that tolerated one base-pair mismatch, Decombinator assigned V and J genes to FASTQ reads that had been processed by Demultiplexor. UMIs were used by Collapsinator to correct both sequencing errors and frequency errors arising from PCR heterogeneity. CDR3Translator translated TCRs and extracted CDR3s from the conserved cysteine to the FGXG phenylalanine, flagging non-productive sequences. Gini, Shannon entropy and inverse Simpson indices were calculated on repertoires subsampled to equal numbers of UMI-defined TCRs. Clonotype abundance distributions were fitted to a power law by maximum likelihood within the linear range. On one naive CD8 sample, the pipeline and MIGEC gave similar UMI counts, unique TCR numbers and clonal distributions. Repertoires were searched for approximately 7,000 CMV-associated CDR3 sequences compiled from VDJdb and a published dataset. TCRdb reanalyzed the raw reads on its own, using fastp at Q25 for trimming and MiXCR for clone calling, and kept in-frame beta chains. Under each unique CDR3 protein, matching rows form one entry showing the most common genes and DNA. TCRdb assigned the V and J calls; the authors' analysis was not used. The sample table holds 100,000 to 150,000 distinct CDR3 sequences, of which around 35% were seen once. Roughly 0.9% of the sample rests with the top ten.

Sequencing was done on a sample of central memory CD4+ T cells from blood. The intended sense of this specimen's cell subset or site label: central memory, CD45RA- CD27+. The sequence joins TRBV7-3 to TRBJ1-1; no confident D gene assignment can be made. This sequence was found in a human donor in good health. The CDR3 here reads CASSLTPRTEALF. The nucleotide sequence is given as TGTGCCAGCAGCTTAACTCCCCGAACTGAAGCTCTCTTT.